This T cell receptor (beta chain) comes out of a study of blood T cell repertoires in COVID-19. Germline assignment: CDR1 SQVTM and CDR2 ANQGSEA. The length of the CDR3 is 12 residues. V lost 7 bases and J lost 6; bases outside the gene matches: 8. Repertoires were generated with immunoSEQ multiplex PCR, while TCRdb's copy carries only in-frame clones and drops some. The data hold roughly 100,000 clones, with roughly 88% observed a single time. This clonotype was obtained from a human donor in a cohort sampled during active COVID-19. Material: peripheral blood. The chain couples TRBV29-1 to TRBJ1-2; 7 bases match TRBD1. The CDR3 loop is CSELRGEDGYTF. The CDR3 DNA follows: TGCAGCGAGCTCAGGGGGGAAGATGGCTACACCTTC. Full variable domain (outside the CDR3, taken from reference TRBV29-1 and TRBJ1-2): SAVISQKPSRDICQRGTSLTIQCQVDSQVTMMFWYRQQPGQSLTLIATANQGSEATYESGFVIDKFPISRPNLTFSTLTVSNMSPEDSSIYLCSELRGEDGYTFGSGTRLTVV.